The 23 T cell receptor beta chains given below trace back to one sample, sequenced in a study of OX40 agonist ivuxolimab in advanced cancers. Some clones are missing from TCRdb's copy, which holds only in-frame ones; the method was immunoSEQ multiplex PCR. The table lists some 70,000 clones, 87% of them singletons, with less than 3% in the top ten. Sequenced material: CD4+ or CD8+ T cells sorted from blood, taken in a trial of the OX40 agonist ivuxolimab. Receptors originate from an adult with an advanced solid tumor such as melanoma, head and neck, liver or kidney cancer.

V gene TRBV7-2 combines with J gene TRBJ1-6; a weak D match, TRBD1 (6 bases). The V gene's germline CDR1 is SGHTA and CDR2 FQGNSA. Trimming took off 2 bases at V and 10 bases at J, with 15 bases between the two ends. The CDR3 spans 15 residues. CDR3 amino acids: CASSLPGAHRSPLHF. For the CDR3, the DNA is TGTGCCAGCAGCTTACCAGGGGCCCATCGGTCACCCCTCCACTTT. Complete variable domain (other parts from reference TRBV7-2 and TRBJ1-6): GAGVSQSPSNKVTEKGKDVELRCDPISGHTALYWYRQSLGQGLEFLIYFQGNSAPDKSGLPSDRFSAERTGGSVSTLTIQRTQQEDSAVYLCASSLPGAHRSPLHFGNGTRLTVT.

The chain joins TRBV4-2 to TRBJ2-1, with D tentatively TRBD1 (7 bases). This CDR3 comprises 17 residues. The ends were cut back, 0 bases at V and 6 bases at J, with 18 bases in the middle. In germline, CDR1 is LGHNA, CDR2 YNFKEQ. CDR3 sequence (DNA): TGTGCCAGCAGCCAAGATTTGTCCAGGGGGAGGCCCAATGAGCAGTTCTTC. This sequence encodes CASSQDLSRGRPNEQFF.

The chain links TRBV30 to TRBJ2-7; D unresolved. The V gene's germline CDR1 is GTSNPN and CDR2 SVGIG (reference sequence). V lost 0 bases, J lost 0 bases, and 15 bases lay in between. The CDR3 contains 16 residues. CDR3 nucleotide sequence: TGTGCCTGGAGTGTACTTCTGCACCGGTTCTCCTACGAGCAGTACTTC. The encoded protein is CAWSVLLHRFSYEQYF. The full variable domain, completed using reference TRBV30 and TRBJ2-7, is SQTIHQWPATLVQPVGSPLSLECTVEGTSNPNLYWYRQAAGRGLQLLFYSVGIGQISSEVPQNLSASRPQDRQFILSSKKLLLSDSGFYLCAWSVLLHRFSYEQYFGPGTRLTVT.

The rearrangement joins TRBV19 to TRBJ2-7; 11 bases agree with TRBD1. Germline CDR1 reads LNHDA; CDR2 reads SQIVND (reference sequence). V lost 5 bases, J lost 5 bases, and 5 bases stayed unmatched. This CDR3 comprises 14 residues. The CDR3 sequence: CASSAGTGGDEQYF. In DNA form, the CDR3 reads TGTGCCAGTAGTGCCGGGACAGGGGGAGACGAGCAGTACTTC.

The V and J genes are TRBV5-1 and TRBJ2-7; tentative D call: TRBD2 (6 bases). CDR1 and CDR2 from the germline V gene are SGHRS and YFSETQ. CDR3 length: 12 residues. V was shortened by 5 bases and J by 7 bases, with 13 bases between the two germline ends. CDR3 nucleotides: TGCGCCAGCAGAGGGGCTAGCGAGGAGCAGTACTTC. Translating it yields CASRGASEEQYF.

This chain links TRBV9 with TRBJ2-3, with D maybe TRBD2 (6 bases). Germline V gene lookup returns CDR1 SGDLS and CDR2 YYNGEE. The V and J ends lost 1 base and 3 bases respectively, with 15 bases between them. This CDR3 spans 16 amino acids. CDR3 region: CASSVHWGEGTDTQYF. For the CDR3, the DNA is TGTGCCAGCAGCGTACATTGGGGGGAAGGAACAGATACGCAGTATTTT.

In nucleotides, the CDR3 is TGTGCCAGCAGTTTATTTCCTAGATCCTACGAGCAGTACTTC. This translates into CASSLFPRSYEQYF. The rearrangement uses TRBV27 and TRBJ2-7; D call uncertain. Trimming pared 1 base from V and 1 base from J, leaving 8 bases between. This CDR3 has 14 amino acids. Germline V gives CDR1 MNHEY, CDR2 SMNVEV (reference sequence).

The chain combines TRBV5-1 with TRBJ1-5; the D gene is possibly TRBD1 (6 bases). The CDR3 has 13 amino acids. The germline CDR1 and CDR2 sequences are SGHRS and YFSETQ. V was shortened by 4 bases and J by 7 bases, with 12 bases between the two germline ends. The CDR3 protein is CASSPGAGQPQHF. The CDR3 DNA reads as TGCGCCAGCAGCCCGGGGGCTGGGCAGCCCCAGCATTTT.

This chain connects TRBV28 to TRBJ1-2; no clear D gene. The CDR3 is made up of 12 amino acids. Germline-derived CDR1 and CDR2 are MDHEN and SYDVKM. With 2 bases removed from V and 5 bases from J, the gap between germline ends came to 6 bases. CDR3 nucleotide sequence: TGTGCCAGCAGTTTACTATCTTATGGCTACACCTTC. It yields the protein CASSLLSYGYTF.

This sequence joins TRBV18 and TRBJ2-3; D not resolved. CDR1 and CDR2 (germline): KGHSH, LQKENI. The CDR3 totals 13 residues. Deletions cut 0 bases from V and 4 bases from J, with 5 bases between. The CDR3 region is CASSPPPPDTQYF. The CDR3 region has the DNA TGTGCCAGCTCACCACCCCCCCCAGATACGCAGTATTTT.

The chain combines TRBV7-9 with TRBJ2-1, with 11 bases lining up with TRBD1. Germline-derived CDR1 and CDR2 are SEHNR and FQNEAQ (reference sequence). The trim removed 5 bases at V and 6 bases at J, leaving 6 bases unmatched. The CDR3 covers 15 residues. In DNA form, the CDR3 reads TGTGCCAGCAGCGCCGGACAGGGGGCGGTCAATGAGCAGTTCTTC. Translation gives CASSAGQGAVNEQFF.

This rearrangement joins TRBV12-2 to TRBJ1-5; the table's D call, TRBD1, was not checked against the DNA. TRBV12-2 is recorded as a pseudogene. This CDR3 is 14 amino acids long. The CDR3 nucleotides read TGTGCAAGTCGCTTCAAGGGGTGCAATCAGCCCCAGCATTTT. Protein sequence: CASRFKGCNQPQHF.

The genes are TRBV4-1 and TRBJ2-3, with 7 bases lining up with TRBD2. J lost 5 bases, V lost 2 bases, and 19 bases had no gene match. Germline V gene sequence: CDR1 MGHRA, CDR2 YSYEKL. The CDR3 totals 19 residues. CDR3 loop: CASSQPTPRPAGIVDTQYF. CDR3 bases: TGCGCCAGCAGCCAACCTACACCCCGTCCAGCGGGAATTGTAGATACGCAGTATTTT.

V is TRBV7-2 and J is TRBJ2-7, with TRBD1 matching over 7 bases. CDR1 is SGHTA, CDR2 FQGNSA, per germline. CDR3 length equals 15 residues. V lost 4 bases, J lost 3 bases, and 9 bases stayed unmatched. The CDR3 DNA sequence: TGTGCCAGCAGCTCTTCCGGGACAGTCCTCTACGAGCAGTACTTC. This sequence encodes CASSSSGTVLYEQYF.

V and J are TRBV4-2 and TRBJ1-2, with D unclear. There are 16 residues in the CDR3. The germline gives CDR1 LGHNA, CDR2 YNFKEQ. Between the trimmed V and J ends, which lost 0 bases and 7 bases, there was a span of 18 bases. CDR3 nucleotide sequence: TGTGCCAGCAGCCAAGAGAGCAGTGGGAGGGTGGGTGGCTACACCTTC. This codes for CASSQESSGRVGGYTF.

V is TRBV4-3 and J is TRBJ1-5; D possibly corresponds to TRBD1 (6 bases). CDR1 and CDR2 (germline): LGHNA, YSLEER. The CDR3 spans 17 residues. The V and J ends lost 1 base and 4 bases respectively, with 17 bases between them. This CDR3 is CASSQGPPTQGNQPQHF. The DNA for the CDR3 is TGCGCCAGCAGCCAAGGCCCCCCGACGCAGGGGAATCAGCCCCAGCATTTT.

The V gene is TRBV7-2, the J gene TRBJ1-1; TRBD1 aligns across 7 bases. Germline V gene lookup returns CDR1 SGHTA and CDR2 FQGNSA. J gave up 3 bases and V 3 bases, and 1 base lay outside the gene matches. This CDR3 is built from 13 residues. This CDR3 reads CASSFTGDTEAFF. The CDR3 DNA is TGTGCCAGCAGCTTTACAGGGGACACTGAAGCTTTCTTT.

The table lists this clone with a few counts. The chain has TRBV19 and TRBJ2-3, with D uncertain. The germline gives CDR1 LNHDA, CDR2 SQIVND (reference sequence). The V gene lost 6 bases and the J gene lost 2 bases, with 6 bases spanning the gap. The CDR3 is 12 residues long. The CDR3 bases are TGTGCCAGTAGGAAGGCCACAGATACGCAGTATTTT. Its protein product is CASRKATDTQYF.

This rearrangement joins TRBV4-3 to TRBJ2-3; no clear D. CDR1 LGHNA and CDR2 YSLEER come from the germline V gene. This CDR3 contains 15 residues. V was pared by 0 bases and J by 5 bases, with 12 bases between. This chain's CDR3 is CASSQDTPARDTQYF. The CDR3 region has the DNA TGCGCCAGCAGCCAAGATACCCCAGCTCGAGATACGCAGTATTTT.

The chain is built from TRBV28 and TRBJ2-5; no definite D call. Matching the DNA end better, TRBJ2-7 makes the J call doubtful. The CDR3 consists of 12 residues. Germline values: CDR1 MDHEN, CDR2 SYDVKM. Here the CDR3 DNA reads TGTGCCAGCAGTTTATTTGTCTACGAGCAGTACTTC. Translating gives CASSLFVYEQYF.

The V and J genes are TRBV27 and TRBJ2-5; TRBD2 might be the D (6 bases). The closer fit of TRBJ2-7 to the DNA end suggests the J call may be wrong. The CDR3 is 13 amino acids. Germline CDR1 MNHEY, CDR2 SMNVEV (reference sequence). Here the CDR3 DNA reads TGTGCCAGCAGTTTGGGGGGACCCTACGAGCAGTACTTC. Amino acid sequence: CASSLGGPYEQYF.

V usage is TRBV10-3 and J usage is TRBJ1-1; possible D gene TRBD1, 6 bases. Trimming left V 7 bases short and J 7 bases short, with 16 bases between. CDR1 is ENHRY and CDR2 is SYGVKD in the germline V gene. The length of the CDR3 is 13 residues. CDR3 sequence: CAIKRGVSGEAFF. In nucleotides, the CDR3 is TGTGCCATCAAGAGGGGGGTGAGTGGTGAAGCTTTCTTT.

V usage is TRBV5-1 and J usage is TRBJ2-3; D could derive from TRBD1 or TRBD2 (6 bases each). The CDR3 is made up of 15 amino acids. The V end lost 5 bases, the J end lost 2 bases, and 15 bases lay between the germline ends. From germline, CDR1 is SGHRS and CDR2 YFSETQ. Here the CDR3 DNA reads TGCGCCAGCAGTGTCGGGGGCCTGAACACAGATACGCAGTATTTT. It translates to CASSVGGLNTDTQYF.